One and the same sample provided the 6 T cell receptor beta chains below, sequenced in a study of blood T cell repertoires in COVID-19 (dated by TCRdb to the early 2020s). Receptor libraries were prepared by the immunoSEQ multiplex PCR assay. What TCRdb holds here is the immuneACCESS table cut down to in-frame rearrangements. Part of the clones is not present; checked against another copy, under half of the missing clones reflect an unresolved V gene, and the others are unexplained. Across this sample there are 200,000 to 300,000 clones, with approximately 86% seen only once. Less than 4% of the sample belongs to the ten largest clones. Sample: peripheral blood. These receptors were obtained from a woman aged 30 to 39 who had recovered from COVID-19.

This clone was seen a few times. The chain recombines TRBV2 with TRBJ2-5, with 10 bases lining up with TRBD1. In germline, CDR1 is SNHLY, CDR2 FYNNEI. This CDR3 comprises 13 residues. The ends lost 10 bases at V and 2 bases at J; junction bases unmatched: 4. CDR3 DNA: TGTGCCACACAGGACAGGGGGCAAGAGACCCAGTACTTC. Translation: CATQDRGQETQYF.

V usage is TRBV21-1 and J usage is TRBJ1-1; TRBD1, the table's D call, was not compared with the DNA. TRBV21-1 is designated a pseudogene. The CDR3 is made up of 15 amino acids. CDR3 nucleotides: TGTGCCAGCACCCAAAGCAAGGGACAGGGGCCCGAAGCTTTCTTT. Protein sequence: CASTQSKGQGPEAFF.

The chain has TRBV2 and TRBJ2-1; TRBD2 agrees at 7 bases. With V trimmed by 1 base and J by 3 bases, 6 bases remained unmatched. Germline V gene lookup returns CDR1 SNHLY and CDR2 FYNNEI. The CDR3 totals 16 residues. The CDR3 DNA sequence: TGTGCCAGCAGTGAAGATCTCCGCGGGGGCTACAATGAGCAGTTCTTC. It codes for CASSEDLRGGYNEQFF.

The chain uses TRBV9 and TRBJ2-1; 13 bases align to TRBD2. The germline CDR1 and CDR2 sequences are SGDLS and YYNGEE. V shed 3 bases, J shed 8 bases, and the junction held 5 bases outside the gene matches. The CDR3 has 15 amino acids. The CDR3 DNA reads TGTGCCAGCAGCGCACTAGCGGGGGGGCGATATGAGCAGTTCTTC. This translates into CASSALAGGRYEQFF.

The J gene is TRBJ2-7, the V gene TRBV7-2; 7 bases align to TRBD2. Germline lookup yields CDR1 SGHTA and CDR2 FQGNSA. J lost 6 bases, V lost 4 bases, and 24 bases had no gene match. The CDR3 consists of 19 residues. The CDR3 region has the DNA TGTGCCAGCAGCTACTCGCGAACATCCGGGACTACCCTATTTTCCGAGCAGTACTTC. Encoded protein: CASSYSRTSGTTLFSEQYF.

The sample holds a few counts of this clone. CDR3 DNA sequence: TGTGCCAGCAGCCTTAGGGGAGGAAACACCATATATTTT. Residues: CASSLRGGNTIYF. The chain employs TRBV7-9 and TRBJ1-3, with D perhaps TRBD1 (5 bases). This CDR3 has 13 residues. Looked up from germline, CDR1 is SEHNR and CDR2 is FQNEAQ (reference sequence). The V gene lost 5 bases and the J gene lost 4 bases, with 9 bases spanning the gap.